This TCR beta chain was documented in a study of T cells after yellow fever vaccination. Notes on the study in general: A large majority of primary-vaccination clones showed up again after the booster (approximately 96% CD4, 75% to 90% CD8).

Synthesis of TCR cDNA relied on 5'RACE template switching, which attached a universal primer site and UMIs. TCRdb redid the calling of the 5' RACE reads with MiXCR, one entry per CDR3 protein. The data contain around 330,000 distinct CDR3 sequences, approximately 3.8% of them singletons. The CDR3 spans 16 residues. Germline CDR1 reads SQVTM; CDR2 reads ANQGSEA. The V and J ends lost 4 bases and 0 bases respectively, with 17 bases between them. This clonotype was found many times. The antigen remains undetermined. The chain combines TRBV29-1 with TRBJ2-3; D is unclear. Sequenced here: PBMCs, sampled on the day of the yellow fever booster vaccination. This sequence originates from a man aged 18 to 29 who received the YFV17D yellow fever vaccine. The DNA for the CDR3 is TGCAGCGTTGGGCGCTCGTGGCAGCGTAGCACAGATACGCAGTATTTT. This sequence encodes CSVGRSWQRSTDTQYF.